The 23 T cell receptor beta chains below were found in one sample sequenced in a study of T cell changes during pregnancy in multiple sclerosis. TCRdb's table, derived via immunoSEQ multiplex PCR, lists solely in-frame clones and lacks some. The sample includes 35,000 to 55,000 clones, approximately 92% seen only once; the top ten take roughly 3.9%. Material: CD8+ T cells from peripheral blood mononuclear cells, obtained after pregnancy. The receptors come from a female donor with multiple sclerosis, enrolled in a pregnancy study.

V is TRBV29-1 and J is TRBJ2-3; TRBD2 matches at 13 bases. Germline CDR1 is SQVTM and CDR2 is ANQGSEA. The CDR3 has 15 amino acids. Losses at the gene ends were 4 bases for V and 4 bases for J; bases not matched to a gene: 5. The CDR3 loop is CSVGGLAGVADTQYF. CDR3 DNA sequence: TGCAGCGTTGGCGGACTAGCGGGAGTCGCAGATACGCAGTATTTT.

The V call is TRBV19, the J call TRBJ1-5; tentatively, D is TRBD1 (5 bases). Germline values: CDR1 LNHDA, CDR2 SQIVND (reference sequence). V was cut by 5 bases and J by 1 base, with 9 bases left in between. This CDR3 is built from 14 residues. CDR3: CASSGHGSNQPQHF. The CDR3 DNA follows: TGTGCCAGTAGTGGACATGGGAGCAATCAGCCCCAGCATTTT.

The CDR3 sequence is CASSSLQGAPGVEQFF. CDR3 coding DNA: TGTGCCAGCAGTTCACTACAGGGGGCGCCAGGGGTTGAGCAGTTCTTC. V usage is TRBV27 and J usage is TRBJ2-1; 9 bases fit TRBD1. V lost 4 bases and J lost 9; bases outside the gene matches: 13. The CDR3 spans 16 residues. The germline V gene has CDR1 MNHEY and CDR2 SMNVEV (reference sequence).

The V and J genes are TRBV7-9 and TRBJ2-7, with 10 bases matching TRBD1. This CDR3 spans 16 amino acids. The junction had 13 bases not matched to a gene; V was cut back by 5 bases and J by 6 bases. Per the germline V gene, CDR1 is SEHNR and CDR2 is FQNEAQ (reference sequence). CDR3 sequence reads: CASSPSQGQGISEQYF. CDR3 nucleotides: TGTGCCAGCAGCCCTTCTCAGGGACAGGGGATTAGCGAGCAGTACTTC.

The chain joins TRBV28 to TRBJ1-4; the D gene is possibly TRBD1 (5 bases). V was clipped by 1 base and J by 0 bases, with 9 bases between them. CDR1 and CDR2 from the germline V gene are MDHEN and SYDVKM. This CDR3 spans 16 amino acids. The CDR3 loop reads CASSLLDNPTNEKLFF. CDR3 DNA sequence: TGTGCCAGCAGTTTATTGGACAACCCAACTAATGAAAAACTGTTTTTT.

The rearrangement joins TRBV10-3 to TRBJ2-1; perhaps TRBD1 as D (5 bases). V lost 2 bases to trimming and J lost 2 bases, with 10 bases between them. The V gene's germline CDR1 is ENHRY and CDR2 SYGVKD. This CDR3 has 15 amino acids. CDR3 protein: CAISEVQVAYNEQFF. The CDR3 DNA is TGTGCCATCAGTGAGGTACAGGTAGCCTACAATGAGCAGTTCTTC.

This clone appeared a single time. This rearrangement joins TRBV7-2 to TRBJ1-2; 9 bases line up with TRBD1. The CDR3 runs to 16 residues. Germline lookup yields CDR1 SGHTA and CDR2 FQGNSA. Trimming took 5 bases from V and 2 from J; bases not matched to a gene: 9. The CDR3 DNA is TGTGCCAGCAGCCCTGGGACAGGGAGGGCCAACTATGGCTACACCTTC. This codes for CASSPGTGRANYGYTF.

In nucleotides, the CDR3 is TGTGCCAGCAGCCCTTTGAGCGGGAGCTACGAGCAGTACTTC. The encoded protein is CASSPLSGSYEQYF. The chain has TRBV5-4 and TRBJ2-7, with TRBD2 identical over 8 bases. From germline, CDR1 is SGHNT and CDR2 YYREEE (reference sequence). The junction had 6 bases not matched to a gene; V was cut back by 4 bases and J by 3 bases. This CDR3 region has 14 residues.

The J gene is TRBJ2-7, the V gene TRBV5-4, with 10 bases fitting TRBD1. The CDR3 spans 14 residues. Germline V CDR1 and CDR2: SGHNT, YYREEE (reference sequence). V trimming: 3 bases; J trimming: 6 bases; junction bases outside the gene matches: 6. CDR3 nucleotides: TGTGCCAGCAGCTCCGGGACAGGGGCGCTCGAGCAGTACTTC. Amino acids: CASSSGTGALEQYF.

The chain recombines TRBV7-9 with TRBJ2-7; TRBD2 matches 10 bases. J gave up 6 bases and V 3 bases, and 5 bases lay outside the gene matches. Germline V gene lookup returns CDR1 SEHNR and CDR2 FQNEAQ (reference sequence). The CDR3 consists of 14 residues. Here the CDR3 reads CASSFSSGSSEQYF. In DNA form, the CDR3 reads TGTGCCAGCAGCTTTTCTAGCGGGAGTAGCGAGCAGTACTTC.

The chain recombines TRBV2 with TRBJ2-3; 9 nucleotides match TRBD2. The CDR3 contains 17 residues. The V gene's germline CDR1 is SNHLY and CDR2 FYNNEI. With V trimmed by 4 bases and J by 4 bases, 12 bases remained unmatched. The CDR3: CASSGGGNSGSPDTQYF. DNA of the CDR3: TGTGCCAGCAGTGGGGGTGGGAATAGCGGGAGCCCAGATACGCAGTATTTT.

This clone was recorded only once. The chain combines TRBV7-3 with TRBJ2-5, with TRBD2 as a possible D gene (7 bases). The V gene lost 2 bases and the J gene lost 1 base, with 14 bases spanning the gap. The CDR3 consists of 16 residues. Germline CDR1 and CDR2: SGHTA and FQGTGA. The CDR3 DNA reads TGTGCCAGCAGCTTATACGGGCGGGGGCTCCAAGAGACCCAGTACTTC. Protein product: CASSLYGRGLQETQYF.

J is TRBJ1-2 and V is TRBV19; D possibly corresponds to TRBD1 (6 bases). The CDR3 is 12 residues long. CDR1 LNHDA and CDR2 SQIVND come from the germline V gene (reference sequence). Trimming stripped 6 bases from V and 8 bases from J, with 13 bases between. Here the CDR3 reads CASRPPRGGYTF. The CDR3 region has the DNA TGTGCCAGTAGGCCCCCTAGGGGGGGCTACACCTTC.

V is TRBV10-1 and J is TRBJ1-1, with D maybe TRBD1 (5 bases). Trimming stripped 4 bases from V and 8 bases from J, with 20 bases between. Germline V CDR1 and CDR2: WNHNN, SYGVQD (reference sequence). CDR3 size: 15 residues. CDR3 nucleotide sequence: TGCGCCAGCAGTGGGGGGGGGATGTCGGGACCCGAAGCTTTCTTT. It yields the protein CASSGGGMSGPEAFF.

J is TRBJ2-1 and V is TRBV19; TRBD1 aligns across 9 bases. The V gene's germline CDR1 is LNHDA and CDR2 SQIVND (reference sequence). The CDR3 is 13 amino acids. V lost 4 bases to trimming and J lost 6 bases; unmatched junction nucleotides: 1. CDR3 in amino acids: CASSRGQGNEQFF. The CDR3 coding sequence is TGTGCCAGTAGTAGGGGACAGGGCAATGAGCAGTTCTTC.

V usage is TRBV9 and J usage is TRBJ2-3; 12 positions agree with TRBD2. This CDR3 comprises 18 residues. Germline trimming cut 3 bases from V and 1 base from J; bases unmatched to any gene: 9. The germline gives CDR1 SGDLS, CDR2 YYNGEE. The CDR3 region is CASSEGASGRAGTDTQYF. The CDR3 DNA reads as TGTGCCAGCAGCGAAGGGGCTAGCGGGAGGGCCGGCACAGATACGCAGTATTTT.

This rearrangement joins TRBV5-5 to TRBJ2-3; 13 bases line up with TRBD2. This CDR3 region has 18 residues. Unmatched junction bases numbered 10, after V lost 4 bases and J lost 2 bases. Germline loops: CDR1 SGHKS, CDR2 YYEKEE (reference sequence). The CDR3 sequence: CASSPGLAGLSVTDTQYF. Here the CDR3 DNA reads TGTGCCAGCAGCCCGGGACTAGCGGGATTATCGGTCACAGATACGCAGTATTTT.

This chain's CDR3 is CASSPLPRGEQYF. The CDR3 region has the DNA TGTGCCAGCAGTCCTCTTCCCCGGGGGGAGCAGTACTTC. This chain joins TRBV27 and TRBJ2-7, with D perhaps matching TRBD2 (6 bases). Germline V gives CDR1 MNHEY, CDR2 SMNVEV (reference sequence). The CDR3 is 13 residues long. V was clipped by 5 bases and J by 7 bases, with 15 bases between them.

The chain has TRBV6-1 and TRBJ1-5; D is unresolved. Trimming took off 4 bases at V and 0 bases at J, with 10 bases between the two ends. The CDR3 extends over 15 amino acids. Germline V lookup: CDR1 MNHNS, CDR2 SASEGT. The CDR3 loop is CASSGALISNQPQHF. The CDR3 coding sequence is TGTGCCAGCAGTGGAGCACTCATTAGCAATCAGCCCCAGCATTTT.

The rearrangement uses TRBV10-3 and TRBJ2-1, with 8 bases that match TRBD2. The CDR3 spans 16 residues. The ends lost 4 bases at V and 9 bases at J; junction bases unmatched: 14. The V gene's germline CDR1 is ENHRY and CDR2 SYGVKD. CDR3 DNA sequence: TGTGCCATCAGTGTCTGGGGAGCGGGAGTTGCCGGTGAGCAGTTCTTC. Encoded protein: CAISVWGAGVAGEQFF.

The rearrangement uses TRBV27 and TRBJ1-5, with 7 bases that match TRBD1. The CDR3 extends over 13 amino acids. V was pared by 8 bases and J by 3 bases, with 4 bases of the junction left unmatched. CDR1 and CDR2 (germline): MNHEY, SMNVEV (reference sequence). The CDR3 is CASQQGNNQPQHF. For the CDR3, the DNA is TGTGCCAGCCAACAGGGGAACAATCAGCCCCAGCATTTT.

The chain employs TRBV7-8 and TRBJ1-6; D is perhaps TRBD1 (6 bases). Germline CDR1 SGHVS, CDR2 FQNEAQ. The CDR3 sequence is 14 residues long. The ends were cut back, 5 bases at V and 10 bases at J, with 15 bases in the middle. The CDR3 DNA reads TGTGCCAGCAGCGCAACTACAGGGAAGTCACCCCTCCACTTT. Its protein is CASSATTGKSPLHF.

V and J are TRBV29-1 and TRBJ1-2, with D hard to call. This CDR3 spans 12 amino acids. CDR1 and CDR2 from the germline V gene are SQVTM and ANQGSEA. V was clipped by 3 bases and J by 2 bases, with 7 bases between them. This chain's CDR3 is CSVDERNYGYTF. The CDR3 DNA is TGCAGCGTTGACGAACGGAACTATGGCTACACCTTC.